This T cell receptor (beta chain) was captured by sequencing in a study of T-cell reconstitution after alpha-beta-depleted transplantation in children. The table lists this clonotype with many counts. For TCRbeta, the library was prepared with unique molecular identifiers. From the PCR reads, TCRdb called clonotypes with MiXCR, one entry per CDR3 protein. The sample comprises some 200,000 distinct CDR3 sequences, about 6.6% of which are singletons, and 5% to 6.5% rests with the top ten. The germline V and J ends were trimmed by 4 bases and 1 base, with 5 bases remaining between them. The germline CDR1 and CDR2 sequences are DFQATT and SNEGSKA (reference sequence). This CDR3 is 13 amino acids long.

Sequences were derived from PBMCs, sampled before TCRalphabeta/CD19-depleted stem cell transplant. This chain uses TRBV20-1 with TRBJ2-6; no firm D call. The TCR was taken from a boy between 2 and 15 years old with acute lymphoblastic leukemia, due to receive a stem cell transplant. The CDR3 nucleotides are TGCAGTGCTATTCAATCTGGGGCCAACGTCCTGACTTTC. It codes for CSAIQSGANVLTF.